The clone carrying this T cell receptor (beta chain) was seen a few times. Its antigen is unidentified. This specimen belongs to a study of cytomegalovirus exposure and HLA in healthy donors. PCR amplification relied on 60 Vbeta primers (plus 13 Jbeta primers). The method was immunoSEQ multiplex PCR; TCRdb's version includes in-frame clones alone and lacks a portion of them. The profile covers about 160,000 clones, with 82% appearing a single time and 1.5% taken by the ten largest. The study's findings and limits: The classifier was said to identify cytomegalovirus status with high specificity and sensitivity.

The specimen sequenced was PBMCs. The TCR originated in a girl aged 5-17 years in good health and CMV-seropositive.

The CDR3 reads CASSLTEYQETQYF. In nucleotides, the CDR3 is TGCGCCAGCAGCCTGACGGAGTACCAAGAGACCCAGTACTTC. The rearrangement links TRBV5-1 to TRBJ2-5; D is undetermined. The CDR3 has 14 amino acids. CDR1 is SGHRS and CDR2 is YFSETQ in the germline V gene. V was clipped by 4 bases and J by 0 bases, with 10 bases between them.